A single T cell receptor beta chain is shown here with its context. The CDR3 extends over 14 amino acids. Trimming removed 5 bases at V and 0 bases at J, with 9 bases between. Germline lookup yields CDR1 SGHTA and CDR2 FQGTGA. This specimen belongs to a study of blood T cell repertoires in COVID-19. Overall study context: Material from acute and convalescent COVID-19 was sourced from the United States, Italy and Spain. Sources were T cells, B-cell-depleted T cells, or PBMCs; the material itself was cDNA or gDNA.

In the authors' workflow: Amplification from reference gene primers served as the basis for estimated nucleated cell counts. Assay: immunoSEQ multiplex PCR; the TCRdb copy retains only in-frame clones and omits some. V and J calls and clone size are those listed in that table; D and trimming were worked out from the DNA. The sample has about 140,000 clones; around 87% are singletons. This clonotype was obtained from a human donor in a cohort sampled during active COVID-19. The V call is TRBV7-3, the J call TRBJ2-3, with D unclear. The sequenced material came from peripheral blood. The DNA for the CDR3 is TGTGCCAGCAGCCAAGATACTAGCACAGATACGCAGTATTTT. Protein: CASSQDTSTDTQYF.